This is a list of T cell receptor beta chains from one sample in a study of blood T cells in healthy people across ages. TCRdb fed the 5' RACE reads into MiXCR, producing one record per CDR3 protein. The data hold some 1.1 million distinct CDR3 sequences, with under 40% observed a single time. Specimen: blood. Source of these receptors: a man between 18 and 35 years old in good health. Each CDR3 is given with its conserved first and last residue. The D gene is left open where the match is weak. The listing skips clone size in some rows; elsewhere it reads once, few, many or a size class.

clone_size	v_call	cdr3_length	d_call	j_call	cdr3_nt	cdr3_aa
many	TRBV4-3	15	-	TRBJ2-3	TGCGCCAGCAGCCAAAGCACAAGGGTGACAGATACGCAGTATTTT	CASSQSTRVTDTQYF
-	TRBV4-3	14	-	TRBJ1-1	TGCGCCAGCAGCCCGTCCCAGGGGAGCACTGAAGCTTTCTTT	CASSPSQGSTEAFF
many	TRBV30	13	-	TRBJ1-2	TGTGCCTGGAGTGCGCAGTCTAACTATGGCTACACCTTC	CAWSAQSNYGYTF
-	TRBV4-3	15	-	TRBJ1-2	TGCGCCAGCAGCCAAGGAGGGGTGACAAACTATGGCTACACCTTC	CASSQGGVTNYGYTF
-	TRBV4-3	15	-	TRBJ1-2	TGCGCCAGCAGCCAAGATATGAAGGCTGGCTATGGCTACACCTTC	CASSQDMKAGYGYTF
-	TRBV4-3	15	-	TRBJ1-2	TGCGCCAGCAGCCAAGACTGGGGAATCGGCGGTGGCTACACCTTC	CASSQDWGIGGGYTF
-	TRBV28	16	TRBD2	TRBJ2-3	TGTGCCAGCAGTGAACCTAGCGGAGCGTTCACAGATACGCAGTATTTT	CASSEPSGAFTDTQYF
-	TRBV18	12	-	TRBJ2-7	TGTGCCGGCTCACCAACTCCCGACGAGCAGTACTTC	CAGSPTPDEQYF
few	TRBV12-3/TRBV12-4	18	TRBD1	TRBJ1-4	TGTGCCAGCAGGCCAGAACCGGGACAGGGGTTATTGTATGAAAAACTGTTTTTT	CASRPEPGQGLLYEKLFF
few	TRBV20-1	14	TRBD2	TRBJ2-5	TGCAGTGCTAAGTTACAGGGACTAGAAGAGACCCAGTACTTC	CSAKLQGLEETQYF
-	TRBV20-1	10	-	TRBJ2-1	TGCAGTGCTCACGACAATGAGCAGTTCTTC	CSAHDNEQFF
few	TRBV28	17	-	TRBJ2-7	TGTGCCAGCAGTTTCTCGGTCTCAGCGCAGCGGTTCTACGAGCAGTACTTC	CASSFSVSAQRFYEQYF
-	TRBV5-4	14	TRBD1	TRBJ2-5	TGTGCCAGCAGCACAGGGGGCGCGAGAGAGACCCAGTACTTC	CASSTGGARETQYF
-	TRBV10-3	16	-	TRBJ2-5	TGTGCCATCAGTGAGGGTGGGGACACTTCCCAAGAGACCCAGTACTTC	CAISEGGDTSQETQYF
-	TRBV5-4	16	-	TRBJ1-1	TGTGCCAGCAGCTTGGATGGGGGGCGCCCCAGCACTGAAGCTTTCTTT	CASSLDGGRPSTEAFF